This is a list of T cell receptor beta chains from one sample in a study of T cell repertoires in cytomegalovirus infection. The antigens of these receptors remain unknown. TCRdb fed the reads into MiXCR, producing one record per CDR3 protein. The top ten clones hold roughly 13% of a sample with about 890,000 distinct CDR3 sequences, around 30% of them seen once. The sequenced sample was cultured CD8+ T cells from PBMCs, obtained from culture after CMV antigen stimulation. These TCRs come from a human donor in good health (CMV status not recorded). Some clones in this sample may be carry-over from other donors' samples. The CDR3 runs from the conserved cysteine through the conserved F or W. A D gene is named only where the DNA matches it firmly. Clone size is shown for a subset of rows, as once, few, many or a class of expanded clone.

CDR3: CASSLTGDEQFF
DNA: TGTGCCAGCAGCCTAACGGGGGATGAGCAGTTCTTC
size: many
J: TRBJ2-1
V: TRBV7-3
D: .

CDR3: CASSKPGLAAVYLDNEQFF
DNA: TGTGCCAGCAGTAAACCGGGACTAGCGGCTGTGTATTTGGACAATGAGCAGTTCTTC
size: few
J: TRBJ2-1
V: TRBV12-3/TRBV12-4
D: TRBD2

CDR3: CASSPTRGETNEKLFF
DNA: TGTGCCAGCAGCCCCACCCGGGGTGAAACTAATGAAAAACTGTTTTTT
size: many
J: TRBJ1-4
V: TRBV7-9
D: .

CDR3: CAISLVGSRYGYTF
DNA: TGTGCCATCAGTTTGGTGGGCAGCCGCTATGGCTACACCTTC
size: few
J: TRBJ1-2
V: TRBV10-3
D: .

CDR3: CATLRDSSYEQYF
DNA: TGTGCCACCCTTAGGGACAGCTCCTACGAGCAGTACTTC
size: .
J: TRBJ2-7
V: TRBV10-3
D: TRBD1

CDR3: CASSPRRTSDISGELFF
DNA: TGTGCCAGCAGCCCACGAAGGACTAGCGATATATCCGGGGAGCTGTTTTTT
size: .
J: TRBJ2-2
V: TRBV7-6
D: TRBD2

CDR3: CASSEWVGNQPQHF
DNA: TGTGCCAGCAGTGAATGGGTTGGCAATCAGCCCCAGCATTTT
size: .
J: TRBJ1-5
V: TRBV6-5
D: .

CDR3: CASSPELTRGTQPQHF
DNA: TGTGCCAGTAGTCCCGAACTAACCCGGGGCACTCAGCCCCAGCATTTT
size: few
J: TRBJ1-5
V: TRBV19
D: .

CDR3: CASSRGHFSNQPQHF
DNA: TGTGCCAGCAGTAGAGGACACTTTAGCAATCAGCCCCAGCATTTT
size: few
J: TRBJ1-5
V: TRBV27
D: .

CDR3: CASGYGILQETQYF
DNA: TGTGCCAGCGGTTACGGCATTCTCCAAGAGACCCAGTACTTC
size: .
J: TRBJ2-5
V: TRBV6-5
D: .

CDR3: CASSYSVGPTQYF
DNA: TGTGCCAGCAGTTACTCGGTCGGGCCTACGCAGTATTTT
size: .
J: TRBJ2-3
V: TRBV6-6
D: .

CDR3: CASTPPPSGLYNEQFF
DNA: TGTGCCAGCACCCCCCCGCCTAGCGGGCTGTACAATGAGCAGTTCTTC
size: .
J: TRBJ2-1
V: TRBV2
D: TRBD2

CDR3: CAISGAGANGEQYF
DNA: TGTGCCATCAGTGGAGCGGGGGCCAACGGGGAGCAGTACTTC
size: once
J: TRBJ2-7
V: TRBV10-3
D: TRBD2

CDR3: CASSLEDLVNEQFF
DNA: TGTGCCAGCAGTTTGGAGGACTTAGTAAACGAGCAGTTCTTC
size: .
J: TRBJ2-1
V: TRBV28
D: .

CDR3: CASSGRAAAAEKLFF
DNA: TGTGCCAGCAGCGGACGGGCCGCGGCGGCTGAAAAACTGTTTTTT
size: many
J: TRBJ1-4
V: TRBV7-6
D: .

CDR3: CASSYEGSGEAFF
DNA: TGTGCCAGCAGTTACGAGGGGTCTGGTGAAGCTTTCTTT
size: few
J: TRBJ1-1
V: TRBV6-7
D: .

CDR3: CASNGQGNYGYTF
DNA: TGCGCCAGCAATGGACAGGGGAACTATGGCTACACCTTC
size: .
J: TRBJ1-2
V: TRBV10-2
D: TRBD1

CDR3: CASSYSKGADGYTF
DNA: TGTGCCAGCAGTTACTCGAAGGGGGCTGATGGCTACACCTTC
size: .
J: TRBJ1-2
V: TRBV6-5
D: TRBD1

CDR3: CSARKPDSDNTGELFF
DNA: TGCAGTGCTAGGAAACCGGACAGCGATAACACCGGGGAGCTGTTTTTT
size: once
J: TRBJ2-2
V: TRBV20-1
D: .

CDR3: CASRDWTGSNQPQHF
DNA: TGTGCCAGTAGGGACTGGACAGGTAGCAATCAGCCCCAGCATTTT
size: few
J: TRBJ1-5
V: TRBV19
D: TRBD1

CDR3: CANSLRGAKPNEQFF
DNA: TGTGCCAACAGCTTGAGGGGGGCCAAACCCAATGAGCAGTTCTTC
size: .
J: TRBJ2-1
V: TRBV7-3
D: .

CDR3: CASSPDGAYQPQHF
DNA: TGTGCCAGCAGCCCCGACGGGGCCTATCAGCCCCAGCATTTT
size: .
J: TRBJ1-5
V: TRBV6-5
D: .

CDR3: CASREGRVHTEAFF
DNA: TGTGCCAGTAGAGAGGGGAGGGTTCACACTGAAGCTTTCTTT
size: .
J: TRBJ1-1
V: TRBV19
D: .

CDR3: CASSPKIQSGLRGTEAFF
DNA: TGCGCCAGCAGCCCAAAGATCCAGTCGGGCTTGCGGGGCACTGAAGCTTTCTTT
size: many
J: TRBJ1-1
V: TRBV4-3
D: .

CDR3: CASSKASGGVRNTEAFF
DNA: TGTGCCAGTAGTAAGGCCTCAGGTGGGGTGAGGAACACTGAAGCTTTCTTT
size: many
J: TRBJ1-1
V: TRBV19
D: .

CDR3: CASGQDEETQYF
DNA: TGTGCCAGCGGACAGGACGAAGAGACCCAGTACTTC
size: few
J: TRBJ2-5
V: TRBV6-5
D: TRBD1

CDR3: CASIYQNTGELFF
DNA: TGTGCCAGTATCTACCAGAACACCGGGGAGCTATTTTTT
size: .
J: TRBJ2-2
V: TRBV19
D: .

CDR3: CASSQGGGNEQYF
DNA: TGCGCCAGCAGCCAAGGTGGTGGGAACGAGCAGTACTTC
size: .
J: TRBJ2-7
V: TRBV4-3
D: .

CDR3: CASRAGTSGGAGLNEQFF
DNA: TGCGCCAGCAGAGCCGGGACTAGCGGGGGGGCCGGTCTCAATGAGCAGTTCTTC
size: .
J: TRBJ2-1
V: TRBV5-1
D: TRBD2

CDR3: CASSHSGGPEQFF
DNA: TGTGCCAGCTCTCACTCGGGGGGCCCTGAGCAGTTCTTC
size: few
J: TRBJ2-1
V: TRBV7-4
D: .

CDR3: CASSLNSGVPYNEQFF
DNA: TGTGCCAGCAGTTTAAATAGCGGGGTCCCCTACAATGAGCAGTTCTTC
size: .
J: TRBJ2-1
V: TRBV28
D: TRBD2

CDR3: CASSRGLALTDTQYF
DNA: TGTGCCAGCAGTCGGGGACTAGCCCTCACAGATACGCAGTATTTT
size: few
J: TRBJ2-3
V: TRBV11-2
D: TRBD2

CDR3: CASSGDTPMADTQYF
DNA: TGTGCCAGCAGTGGAGACACCCCGATGGCAGATACGCAGTATTTT
size: .
J: TRBJ2-3
V: TRBV2
D: .

CDR3: CASSQDDGVTDTQYF
DNA: TGTGCCAGCAGCCAAGATGACGGGGTCACAGATACGCAGTATTTT
size: .
J: TRBJ2-3
V: TRBV4-2
D: .

CDR3: CASSPGTANGYTF
DNA: TGTGCCAGCAGCCCCGGGACAGCAAATGGCTACACCTTC
size: many
J: TRBJ1-2
V: TRBV6-6
D: TRBD1

CDR3: CASSENGGWTQYF
DNA: TGTGCCAGCAGTGAAAATGGGGGGTGGACCCAGTACTTC
size: few
J: TRBJ2-5
V: TRBV25-1
D: .

CDR3: CASRVGREVPGELFF
DNA: TGTGCCAGCAGAGTAGGCAGGGAGGTACCCGGGGAGCTGTTTTTT
size: few
J: TRBJ2-2
V: TRBV6-1
D: .

CDR3: CASSLERNTEAFF
DNA: TGTGCCAGCAGCTTAGAAAGGAACACTGAAGCTTTCTTT
size: many
J: TRBJ1-1
V: TRBV7-6
D: .

CDR3: CASSHGQSSNTGELFF
DNA: TGTGCCAGCAGCCATGGACAGAGTTCGAACACCGGGGAGCTGTTTTTT
size: few
J: TRBJ2-2
V: TRBV7-8
D: .

CDR3: CASSPRSVAGIIEETQYF
DNA: TGTGCCAGCAGCCCCCGGTCGGTAGCGGGAATCATCGAAGAGACCCAGTACTTC
size: .
J: TRBJ2-5
V: TRBV4-1
D: TRBD2

CDR3: CASSTEPVGYTF
DNA: TGTGCCAGCTCCACGGAGCCGGTTGGCTACACCTTC
size: few
J: TRBJ1-2
V: TRBV18
D: .

CDR3: CASSKWDNSYEQYF
DNA: TGTGCCAGCAGTAAATGGGACAACTCCTACGAGCAGTACTTC
size: .
J: TRBJ2-7
V: TRBV6-8
D: .

CDR3: CASSVGRTGINEDYTEAFF
DNA: TGTGCCAGCAGCGTAGGTCGGACAGGGATTAACGAGGATTACACTGAAGCTTTCTTT
size: .
J: TRBJ1-1
V: TRBV9
D: TRBD1

CDR3: CASRILETSGGADNEQFF
DNA: TGTGCCAGCAGGATACTAGAAACTAGCGGGGGGGCCGACAATGAGCAGTTCTTC
size: many
J: TRBJ2-1
V: TRBV7-8
D: TRBD2

CDR3: CASSPYTARGELFF
DNA: TGCGCCAGCAGCCCCTATACCGCGAGAGGGGAGCTGTTTTTT
size: .
J: TRBJ2-2
V: TRBV4-3
D: .

CDR3: CASSLGRSGFTDTQYF
DNA: TGTGCCAGCAGCTTAGGAAGGTCGGGGTTCACAGATACGCAGTATTTT
size: many
J: TRBJ2-3
V: TRBV7-2
D: .

CDR3: CASSSDRETNTGELFF
DNA: TGTGCCAGCAGTTCAGACAGGGAGACGAACACCGGGGAGCTGTTTTTT
size: many
J: TRBJ2-2
V: TRBV12-3/TRBV12-4
D: TRBD1

CDR3: CASSIWASRDMDGYTF
DNA: TGTGCCAGTAGTATTTGGGCGTCCCGGGACATGGATGGCTACACCTTC
size: few
J: TRBJ1-2
V: TRBV19
D: .

CDR3: CASSLSWGQVNTEAFF
DNA: TGTGCCAGCAGTTTATCGTGGGGACAGGTGAACACTGAAGCTTTCTTT
size: .
J: TRBJ1-1
V: TRBV27
D: TRBD1

CDR3: CASSQGGTGNEQYF
DNA: TGCGCCAGCAGCCAAGGGGGGACGGGGAACGAGCAGTACTTC
size: few
J: TRBJ2-7
V: TRBV4-1
D: .

CDR3: CASSPAAQGLKQFF
DNA: TGTGCCAGCAGCCCCGCCGCGCAGGGACTGAAGCAGTTCTTC
size: .
J: TRBJ2-1
V: TRBV7-9
D: .

CDR3: CASSQVRLNTEAFF
DNA: TGTGCCAGCAGCCAGGTGAGACTGAACACTGAAGCTTTCTTT
size: few
J: TRBJ1-1
V: TRBV7-9
D: .

CDR3: CASSSPQGRGDTEAFF
DNA: TGTGCCAGCAGCAGCCCACAGGGACGGGGTGACACTGAAGCTTTCTTT
size: .
J: TRBJ1-1
V: TRBV7-9
D: .

CDR3: CSVDQTGLSSYNEQFF
DNA: TGCAGCGTTGACCAGACAGGGCTGAGCTCCTACAATGAGCAGTTCTTC
size: few
J: TRBJ2-1
V: TRBV29-1
D: TRBD1

CDR3: CSVGLAGGSETQYF
DNA: TGCAGCGTTGGGCTAGCGGGGGGTTCAGAGACCCAGTACTTC
size: .
J: TRBJ2-5
V: TRBV29-1
D: TRBD2

CDR3: CASSPNRQVYNSPLHF
DNA: TGTGCCAGCAGCCCAAATCGACAGGTTTATAATTCACCCCTCCACTTT
size: few
J: TRBJ1-6
V: TRBV7-2
D: .

CDR3: CASSVRGHFPHNEQFF
DNA: TGTGCCAGCAGCGTGAGAGGGCATTTCCCCCACAATGAGCAGTTCTTC
size: .
J: TRBJ2-1
V: TRBV5-5
D: .

CDR3: CASSLEASTGELFF
DNA: TGTGCCAGCAGCTTAGAGGCGAGCACCGGGGAGCTGTTTTTT
size: .
J: TRBJ2-2
V: TRBV7-9
D: .

CDR3: CASGLGTGRREQFF
DNA: TGTGCTAGTGGTCTCGGGACAGGGCGGCGGGAGCAGTTCTTC
size: .
J: TRBJ2-1
V: TRBV12-5
D: TRBD1